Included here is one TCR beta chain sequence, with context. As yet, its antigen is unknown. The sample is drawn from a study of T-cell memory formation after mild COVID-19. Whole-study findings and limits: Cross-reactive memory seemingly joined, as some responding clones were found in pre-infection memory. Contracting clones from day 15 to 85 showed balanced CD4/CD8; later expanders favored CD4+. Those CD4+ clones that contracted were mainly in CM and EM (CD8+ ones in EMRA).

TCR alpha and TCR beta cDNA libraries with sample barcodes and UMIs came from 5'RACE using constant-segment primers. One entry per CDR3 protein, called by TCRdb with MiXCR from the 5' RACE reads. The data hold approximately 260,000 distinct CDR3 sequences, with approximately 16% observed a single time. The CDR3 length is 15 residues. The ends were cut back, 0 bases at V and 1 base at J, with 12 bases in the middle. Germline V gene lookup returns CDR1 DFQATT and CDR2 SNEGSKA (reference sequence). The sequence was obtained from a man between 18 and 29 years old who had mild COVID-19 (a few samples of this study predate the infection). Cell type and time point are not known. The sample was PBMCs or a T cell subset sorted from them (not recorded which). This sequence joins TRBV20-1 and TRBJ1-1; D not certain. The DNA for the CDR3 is TGCAGTGCTAGAGATTTAGAGGCTACGAACACTGAAGCTTTCTTT. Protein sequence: CSARDLEATNTEAFF.